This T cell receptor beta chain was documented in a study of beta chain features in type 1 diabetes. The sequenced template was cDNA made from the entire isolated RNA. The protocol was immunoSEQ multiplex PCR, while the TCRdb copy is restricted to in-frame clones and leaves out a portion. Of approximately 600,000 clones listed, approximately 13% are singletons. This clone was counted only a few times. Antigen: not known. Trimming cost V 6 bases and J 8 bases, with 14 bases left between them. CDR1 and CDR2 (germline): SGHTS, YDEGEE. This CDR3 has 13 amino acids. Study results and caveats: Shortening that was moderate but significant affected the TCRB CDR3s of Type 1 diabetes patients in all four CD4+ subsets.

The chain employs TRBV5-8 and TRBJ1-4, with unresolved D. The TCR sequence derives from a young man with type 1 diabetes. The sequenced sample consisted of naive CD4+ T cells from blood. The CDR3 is CASTRDPREKLFF. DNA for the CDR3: TGTGCCAGCACCCGGGATCCAAGGGAAAAACTGTTTTTT.